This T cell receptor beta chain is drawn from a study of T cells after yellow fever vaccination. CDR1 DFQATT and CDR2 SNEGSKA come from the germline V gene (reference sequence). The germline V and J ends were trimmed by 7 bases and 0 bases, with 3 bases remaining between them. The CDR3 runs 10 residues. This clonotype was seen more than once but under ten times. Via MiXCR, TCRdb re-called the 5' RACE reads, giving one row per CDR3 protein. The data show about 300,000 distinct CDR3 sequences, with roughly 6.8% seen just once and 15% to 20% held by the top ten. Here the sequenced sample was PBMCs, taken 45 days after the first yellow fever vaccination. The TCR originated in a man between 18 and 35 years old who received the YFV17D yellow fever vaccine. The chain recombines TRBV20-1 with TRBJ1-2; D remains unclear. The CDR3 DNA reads TGCAGTGGAACTAACTATGGCTACACCTTC. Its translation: CSGTNYGYTF.